This T cell receptor (beta chain) was profiled in a study of Graves' ophthalmopathy and Graves' hyperthyroidism. This clonotype has a count of ten or more. Amplified material comprised TCR beta CDR3 regions derived from RNA transcripts. Following a first-round RT-PCR that used HTBI primers, a second-round multiplex PCR was carried out. TCRdb used MiXCR to reprocess the multiplex PCR reads, holding one entry per CDR3 protein. The sample has about 550,000 distinct CDR3 sequences; 39% are singletons. CDR3 size: 12 residues. V was clipped by 6 bases and J by 5 bases, with 11 bases between them. CDR1 and CDR2 from the germline V gene are LNHDA and SQIVND (reference sequence).

The receptor was isolated from an adult man with Graves' hyperthyroidism. The gene calls are TRBV19 and TRBJ2-7; tentatively, D is TRBD1 (6 bases). Sequences were obtained from peripheral blood or thyroid tissue (not recorded which). The DNA for the CDR3 is TGTGCCAGTAGGGCCAGGGGTGACGAGCAGTACTTC. It codes for CASRARGDEQYF.